This T cell receptor (beta chain) originates from a study of T cell responses to AZD1222 COVID-19 vaccine. Study conclusions and caveats: Of the AZD1222 recipients, only five to seven were seropositive at baseline.

Some clones are missing from TCRdb's copy, which holds only in-frame ones; the method was immunoSEQ multiplex PCR. There are approximately 110,000 clones in the sample; approximately 90% occur only once, and under 2.5% lies in the top ten. Concerning this clone itself: Antigen unknown.

Some second doses came at about 4 weeks and others at about 12 weeks; these were pooled. The source was peripheral blood, collected 28 days after the second AZD1222 dose. This receptor was identified in an adult who received the AZD1222 COVID-19 vaccine.

The DNA of the CDR3 is TGTGCCAGCAGTATACGGACAGGGGGCGGCAATCAGCCCCAGCATTTT. Residues: CASSIRTGGGNQPQHF. The V and J genes are TRBV2 and TRBJ1-5, with TRBD1 identical over 11 bases. Per the germline V gene, CDR1 is SNHLY and CDR2 is FYNNEI. The V and J ends lost 5 bases and 2 bases, in that order; junction bases with no gene match: 5. The CDR3 sequence is 16 residues long.